Below are 22 T cell receptor beta chains sequenced from a single sample in a study of monozygotic twins with cystic fibrosis. Only in-frame clones appear in the TCRdb table, and some are missing; sequencing was by immunoSEQ multiplex PCR. The sample gives under 30,000 clones, 90% of which show up once; approximately 0.54% is in the top ten. The sequencing input was blood. The receptors stem from a girl aged 2 to 10 with cystic fibrosis.

CDR3: CASSESLSRSYNEQFF. The CDR3 coding sequence is TGTGCCAGCAGTGAATCCCTTAGCCGCTCCTACAATGAGCAGTTCTTC. V is TRBV2 and J is TRBJ2-1; no clear D. CDR1 SNHLY and CDR2 FYNNEI come from the germline V gene. V was cut by 2 bases and J by 0 bases, with 11 bases left in between. The CDR3 contains 16 residues.

In this sample, this clone turned up once. The chain is built from TRBV7-2 and TRBJ2-2; D not resolved. Trimming removed 7 bases at V and 1 base at J, with 16 bases between. This CDR3 comprises 16 residues. The germline CDR1 and CDR2 sequences are SGHTA and FQGNSA. The CDR3 DNA sequence: TGTGCCAGCAACACCCCGGGCTCCTGGAACACCGGGGAGCTGTTTTTT. Protein sequence: CASNTPGSWNTGELFF.

The chain recombines TRBV6-5 with TRBJ1-2; a possible D gene is TRBD1 (5 bases). The V gene lost 0 bases and the J gene lost 4 bases, with 15 bases spanning the gap. This CDR3 has 16 residues. Germline V gene lookup returns CDR1 MNHEY and CDR2 SVGAGI. The chain's CDR3 is CASSYSRAPLFYGYTF. The DNA for the CDR3 is TGTGCCAGCAGTTACTCCAGGGCCCCTCTCTTCTATGGCTACACCTTC.

J is TRBJ1-5 and V is TRBV30; possibly TRBD1 for D (6 bases). Trimming removed 0 bases at V and 7 bases at J, with 10 bases between. Germline loops: CDR1 GTSNPN, CDR2 SVGIG (reference sequence). This CDR3 has 13 residues. The CDR3 sequence: CAWSVKGGQPQHF. CDR3 DNA: TGTGCCTGGAGTGTAAAGGGGGGACAGCCCCAGCATTTT.

The chain couples TRBV19 to TRBJ1-1; 7 nucleotides match TRBD1. This CDR3 spans 11 amino acids. With V trimmed by 9 bases and J by 5 bases, 3 bases remained unmatched. Per germline, CDR1 LNHDA and CDR2 SQIVND (reference sequence). CDR3 coding DNA: TGTGCCAGCCTGACAGGGACTGAAGCTTTCTTT. Its translation: CASLTGTEAFF.

This clone was seen once. The rearrangement joins TRBV19 to TRBJ1-2, with D tentatively TRBD1 (5 bases). This CDR3 contains 13 residues. V shed 10 bases and J shed 7 bases, with 19 bases lying between them. The V gene's germline CDR1 is LNHDA and CDR2 SQIVND (reference sequence). CDR3 amino acids: CATYLNGAAGYTF. DNA of the CDR3: TGTGCCACCTACCTCAACGGGGCGGCTGGCTACACCTTC. Filled out from reference TRBV19 and TRBJ1-2, the complete variable domain reads DGGITQSPKYLFRKEGQNVTLSCEQNLNHDAMYWYRQDPGQGLRLIYYSQIVNDFQKGDIAEGYSVSREKKESFPLTVTSAQKNPTAFYLCATYLNGAAGYTFGSGTRLTVV.

The V call is TRBV5-1, the J call TRBJ1-2, with D maybe TRBD1 (5 bases). Deletions cut 0 bases from V and 2 bases from J, with 14 bases between. The germline V gene has CDR1 SGHRS and CDR2 YFSETQ. The CDR3 is 16 amino acids. The CDR3 protein is CASSLDPGRGNYGYTF. The CDR3 DNA follows: TGCGCCAGCAGCTTGGATCCGGGACGGGGGAACTATGGCTACACCTTC.

The chain links TRBV9 to TRBJ2-2; D perhaps matches TRBD1 (6 bases). The length of the CDR3 is 15 residues. Germline loops: CDR1 SGDLS, CDR2 YYNGEE. Trimming shortened V by 4 bases and J by 1 base, and 11 bases separated the two germline ends. In DNA form, the CDR3 reads TGTGCCAGCAGCCCTCTGACAGGGAACACCGGGGAGCTGTTTTTT. Translating gives CASSPLTGNTGELFF.

This chain joins TRBV5-5 and TRBJ1-3, with D tentatively TRBD1 (6 bases). Looked up from germline, CDR1 is SGHKS and CDR2 is YYEKEE (reference sequence). The CDR3 has 17 amino acids. The germline V and J ends were trimmed by 4 bases and 0 bases, with 17 bases remaining between them. The CDR3 sequence: CASSRDPQGSSGNTIYF. The CDR3 coding sequence is TGTGCCAGCAGCCGAGACCCACAGGGAAGCTCTGGAAACACCATATATTTT. Filled out from reference TRBV5-5 and TRBJ1-3, the complete variable domain reads DAGVTQSPTHLIKTRGQQVTLRCSPISGHKSVSWYQQVLGQGPQFIFQYYEKEERGRGNFPDRFSARQFPNYSSELNVNALLLGDSALYLCASSRDPQGSSGNTIYFGEGSWLTVV.

The chain couples TRBV18 to TRBJ1-2; 9 bases line up with TRBD1. The germline V gene encodes CDR1 KGHSH and CDR2 LQKENI. The trim removed 0 bases at V and 1 base at J, leaving 3 bases unmatched. The CDR3 totals 16 residues. The CDR3 sequence: CASSPPGTGINYGYTF. The CDR3 DNA is TGTGCCAGCTCACCACCGGGGACAGGGATTAACTATGGCTACACCTTC.

This chain uses TRBV29-1 with TRBJ2-2; maybe TRBD1 (6 bases). CDR3 length: 13 amino acids. CDR1 is SQVTM, CDR2 ANQGSEA, per germline. Between the trimmed V and J ends, which lost 4 bases and 4 bases, there was a span of 10 bases. The CDR3 here is CSVVTGVTGELFF. DNA for the CDR3: TGCAGCGTTGTGACAGGAGTCACCGGGGAGCTGTTTTTT.

V and J are TRBV7-2 and TRBJ1-1; 7 nucleotides align to TRBD1. The CDR3 has 13 amino acids. Germline values: CDR1 SGHTA, CDR2 FQGNSA. Trimming took 4 bases from V and 4 from J; bases not matched to a gene: 3. The CDR3 DNA follows: TGTGCCAGCAGCTACAGGGGTGGCACTGAAGCTTTCTTT. It is translated as CASSYRGGTEAFF.

The chain combines TRBV5-1 with TRBJ2-1; D possibly matches TRBD1 or TRBD2 (6 bases each). The CDR3 spans 11 residues. V was pared by 9 bases and J by 9 bases, with 13 bases between. Germline V gene lookup returns CDR1 SGHRS and CDR2 YFSETQ. The CDR3 nucleotides read TGCGCCACACAACAGGGAGGTGAGCAGTTCTTC. Protein: CATQQGGEQFF.

V and J are TRBV9 and TRBJ1-1; TRBD1 agrees at 7 bases. Per germline, CDR1 SGDLS and CDR2 YYNGEE. Trimming took 4 bases from V and 1 from J; bases not matched to a gene: 7. The CDR3 consists of 15 residues. CDR3 protein: CASSPRGTANTEAFF. CDR3 nucleotide sequence: TGTGCCAGCAGCCCTAGGGGGACAGCGAACACTGAAGCTTTCTTT.

This clone was picked up one time. This chain uses TRBV10-3 with TRBJ2-3; 8 nucleotides agree with TRBD2. Germline loops: CDR1 ENHRY, CDR2 SYGVKD. Trimming took 7 bases from V and 0 from J; bases not matched to a gene: 3. The CDR3 runs to 14 residues. DNA for the CDR3: TGTGCCATCAACGCGGGGGGTAGCACAGATACGCAGTATTTT. It is translated as CAINAGGSTDTQYF.

The chain combines TRBV7-8 with TRBJ2-7, with TRBD1 identical over 8 bases. Germline V lookup: CDR1 SGHVS, CDR2 FQNEAQ. The V gene end was trimmed by 1 base and the J gene end by 0 bases; junction bases not matched to a gene: 2. The CDR3 spans 15 residues. The DNA of the CDR3 is TGTGCCAGCAGCTTAGGGGACAGGCGCTCCTACGAGCAGTACTTC. Translating gives CASSLGDRRSYEQYF.

The rearrangement links TRBV7-6 to TRBJ2-5; 10 positions agree with TRBD2. J lost 7 bases, V lost 2 bases, and 4 bases had no gene match. The CDR3 consists of 14 residues. CDR1 and CDR2 from the germline V gene are SGHVS and FNYEAQ. The CDR3 reads CASSLPSSGGTQYF. The CDR3 DNA follows: TGTGCCAGCAGCTTACCGTCTAGCGGGGGGACCCAGTACTTC. The whole variable domain, remainder taken from reference TRBV7-6 and TRBJ2-5, is GAGVSQSPRYKVTKRGQDVALRCDPISGHVSLYWYRQALGQGPEFLTYFNYEAQQDKSGLPNDRFSAERPEGSISTLTIQRTEQRDSAMYRCASSLPSSGGTQYFGPGTRLLVL.

The chain couples TRBV5-4 to TRBJ2-3; 8 bases match TRBD2. This CDR3 is built from 15 residues. Losses at the gene ends were 2 bases for V and 0 bases for J; bases not matched to a gene: 2. Germline CDR1 and CDR2: SGHNT and YYREEE (reference sequence). The DNA of the CDR3 is TGTGCCAGCAGCTTAGCGGGGGCGAGCACAGATACGCAGTATTTT. As protein: CASSLAGASTDTQYF.

The chain recombines TRBV7-2 with TRBJ1-2; D gene unclear. Trimming took 3 bases from V and 0 from J, leaving 8 bases between them. Per germline, CDR1 SGHTA and CDR2 FQGNSA. The CDR3 totals 14 residues. CDR3 region: CASSFHPPNYGYTF. CDR3 coding DNA: TGTGCCAGCAGCTTCCACCCACCTAACTATGGCTACACCTTC.

The chain has TRBV5-1 and TRBJ2-1; a weak D match, TRBD2 (5 bases). Trimming left V 4 bases short and J 0 bases short, with 8 bases between. Germline CDR1 SGHRS, CDR2 YFSETQ. The CDR3 covers 14 residues. The CDR3 bases are TGCGCCAGCAGCCTAGGGAGCTCCTACAATGAGCAGTTCTTC. Amino acid sequence: CASSLGSSYNEQFF.

This clone was observed a few times. The CDR3 reads CASSYLGQGGHF. The CDR3 DNA reads as TGTGCCAGCAGTTACCTCGGACAGGGGGGACATTTT. V gene TRBV6-6 combines with J gene TRBJ1-5, with TRBD1 matching over 10 bases. V dropped 2 bases and J dropped 16; count of bases not matched to a gene: 5. This CDR3 is 12 amino acids long. Germline values: CDR1 MNHNY, CDR2 SVGAGI (reference sequence).

The chain has TRBV7-2 and TRBJ2-1; no firm D call. The V gene lost 0 bases and the J gene lost 5 bases, with 17 bases spanning the gap. The CDR3 has 17 residues. In germline, CDR1 is SGHTA, CDR2 FQGNSA. The CDR3 region is CASSLAHGRMAHNEQFF. The CDR3, as DNA: TGTGCCAGCAGCTTAGCTCATGGCAGGATGGCCCACAATGAGCAGTTCTTC.